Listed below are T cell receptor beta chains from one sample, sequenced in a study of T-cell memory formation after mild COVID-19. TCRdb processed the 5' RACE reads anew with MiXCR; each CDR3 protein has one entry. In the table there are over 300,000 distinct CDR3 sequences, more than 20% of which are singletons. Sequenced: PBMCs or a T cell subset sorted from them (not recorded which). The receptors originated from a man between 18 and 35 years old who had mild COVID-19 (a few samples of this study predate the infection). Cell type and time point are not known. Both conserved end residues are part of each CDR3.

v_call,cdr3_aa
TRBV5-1,CASSPDRASTGELFF
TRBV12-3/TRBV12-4,CASSWRDSHGYTF
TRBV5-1,CASSPGGTSRGQFF
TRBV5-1,CASRQSYGYTF
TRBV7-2,CASSLGVSAGAVDTQYF
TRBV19,CASSGVHWGVSSRADTQYF
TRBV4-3,CASGPGREKLFF
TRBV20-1,CSAEWSTDTQYF
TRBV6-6,CASSLEGLYGYTF
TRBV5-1,CASSTGGFYNEQFF
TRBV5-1,CASSLKQGGTDTQYF
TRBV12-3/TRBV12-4,CASRIQGWGYGYTF
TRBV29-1,CSARDRGLREQYF
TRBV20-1,CSAPRVLTDTQYF
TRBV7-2,CASQGSYNEQFF
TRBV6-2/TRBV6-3,CASSLSGAYQETQYF